This entry is about one TCR beta chain. Its matching antigen is unknown. Quantitative molecular-barcoded 5'-RACE generated the TCR beta libraries. A single record per CDR3 protein comes from TCRdb applying MiXCR to the 5' RACE reads. The sample holds around 130,000 distinct CDR3 sequences, roughly 15% seen once. Trimming cost V 1 base and J 2 bases, with 18 bases left between them. CDR3 length: 17 residues. CDR1 DFQATT and CDR2 SNEGSKA come from the germline V gene (reference sequence). These data come from a study of CD8 T cells in ankylosing spondylitis. Whole-study results and caveats: CD8+ cells made up the disease-linked clones, which were relatively rare in peripheral blood. The study identified a TCR beta motif of fewer than 10 highly homologous variants that appeared characteristic of ankylosing spondylitis blood. Disease-linked clones reportedly concentrated significantly in matched ankylosing spondylitis synovial fluid.

Sequencing input: blood, either unsorted or a sorted T cell fraction (not recorded which). V gene TRBV20-1 combines with J gene TRBJ2-1; D is perhaps TRBD2 (6 bases). The origin of this receptor is a male donor with ankylosing spondylitis. This CDR3 is CSARVLDSGEAYNEQFF. The DNA for the CDR3 is TGCAGTGCTAGAGTGTTGGATAGCGGAGAGGCCTACAATGAGCAGTTCTTC.